Each of the 5 T cell receptor beta chains below was sequenced from the same sample in a study of blood T cell repertoires in COVID-19. Method: immunoSEQ multiplex PCR; TCRdb's copy keeps in-frame clones and lacks some. The sample lists roughly 250,000 clones, 80% to 85% occurring once. The sample taken for sequencing was peripheral blood. Source of these receptors: a person between 65 and 80 years old with COVID-19, enrolled during active disease.

This sequence joins TRBV5-1 and TRBJ1-1, with 10 bases aligning to TRBD1. Looked up from germline, CDR1 is SGHRS and CDR2 is YFSETQ. The CDR3 is 14 residues long. After removal of 4 bases from V and 5 bases from J, the junction contained 5 bases not matched to a gene. The CDR3 protein is CASSIRTGGTEAFF. The CDR3 DNA sequence: TGCGCCAGCAGCATACGGACAGGGGGTACTGAAGCTTTCTTT.

This clone has only one observation. The chain recombines TRBV28 with TRBJ1-2; weak D call: TRBD1 (5 bases). The ends were cut back, 1 base at V and 8 bases at J, with 11 bases in the middle. The germline gives CDR1 MDHEN, CDR2 SYDVKM. This CDR3 has 13 residues. The DNA for the CDR3 is TGTGCCAGCAGTTTATCAAGGGGTAAGGGCTACACCTTC. It translates to CASSLSRGKGYTF.

This clone showed up just once. The junction departs from the called germline gene at one end, perhaps through a read error. V usage is TRBV19 and J usage is TRBJ2-7, with 8 bases matching TRBD1. Germline V gene sequence: CDR1 LNHDA, CDR2 SQIVND (reference sequence). CDR3 size: 15 residues. The CDR3 DNA follows: TGTGCCAGTAGTATAGGAGACAGGGGCTCCTTCGAGCAGTACTTC. Its protein product is CASSIGDRGSFEQYF.

The chain carries TRBV7-2 and TRBJ1-2; 8 nucleotides match TRBD1. The V and J ends lost 0 bases and 5 bases, in that order; junction bases with no gene match: 8. The CDR3 sequence is 16 residues long. Germline V gene sequence: CDR1 SGHTA, CDR2 FQGNSA. For the CDR3, the DNA is TGTGCCAGCAGCTTAGCCCGGACAGGGACCGGATATGGCTACACCTTC. Translating gives CASSLARTGTGYGYTF.

The genes are TRBV12-3 or TRBV12-4 and TRBJ1-5; 7 bases line up with TRBD1. Germline trimming cut 6 bases from V and 9 bases from J; bases unmatched to any gene: 8. CDR3 length equals 13 residues. The CDR3 DNA reads TGTGCCAGCAGGCGGGACAGTGGCACGCCCCAGCATTTT. Translation: CASRRDSGTPQHF.